The rows below give T cell receptor beta chains drawn from one sample of a study of cytomegalovirus exposure and HLA in healthy donors. Produced via immunoSEQ multiplex PCR; TCRdb's table is partial and in-frame only. Found here are about 130,000 clones, roughly four fifths of them singletons; the top ten hold around 27%. Sequences were obtained from PBMCs. The receptor source for this set is a man younger than 45 in good health and CMV-seropositive. CDR3s include the opening cysteine and the closing phenylalanine or tryptophan. A D gene is named only where the DNA matches it firmly. The size field is filled for only some rows; it gives once, few, many or a size class.

TGTGCCAGCAGCTCGGGACAGGGGGAGACCCAGTACTTC,CASSSGQGETQYF,.,TRBD1,TRBJ2-5,13,TRBV7-3
TGTGCCAGCAGCCCCAGGATCACTGGAAACACCATATATTTT,CASSPRITGNTIYF,.,.,TRBJ1-3,14,TRBV7-8
TGTGCCAGCAGCCCGGGTGGGCAGGGGGCAGGGTATGGCTACACCTTC,CASSPGGQGAGYGYTF,.,TRBD1,TRBJ1-2,16,TRBV7-3
TGCGCCAGCAGCTTGGACAGGGGGCGGAATGGCTACACCTTC,CASSLDRGRNGYTF,.,TRBD1,TRBJ1-2,14,TRBV5-1
TGTGCCAGTAGGCCAGGGGTCGAAGGCAATCAGCCCCAGCATTTT,CASRPGVEGNQPQHF,.,.,TRBJ1-5,15,TRBV19
TGTGCCAGCAGTTTATCGATCAGAACTAGCGGGAACTCCTACGAGCAGTACTTC,CASSLSIRTSGNSYEQYF,.,TRBD2,TRBJ2-7,18,TRBV27
TGCGCCAGCAACGATGGGCAGTTATACACTGAAGCTTTCTTT,CASNDGQLYTEAFF,.,.,TRBJ1-1,14,TRBV4-1
TGTGCTAGTGGTTTACCGGGACAGGGGGGATCTAACTATGGCTACACCTTC,CASGLPGQGGSNYGYTF,.,TRBD1,TRBJ1-2,17,TRBV12-5
TGTGCCAGCAGCGAAGGACAGGGGTTGCTCTACGAGCAGTACTTC,CASSEGQGLLYEQYF,.,TRBD1,TRBJ2-7,15,TRBV14
TGTGCCAGCACTGAACAGGGGGCGCATGAAGCTTTCTTT,CASTEQGAHEAFF,once,TRBD1,TRBJ1-1,13,TRBV2
TGTGCCAGCAGGGACAGGGCCGGAAACACCATATATTTT,CASRDRAGNTIYF,.,TRBD1,TRBJ1-3,13,TRBV6-6
TGTGCCAGCAGCGTAGATGCGACAGCAGAAGCTTTCTTT,CASSVDATAEAFF,.,.,TRBJ1-1,13,TRBV9
TGTGCCAGCTCACCAGGGGCAGGGGGCTTTAGCTCCTACGAGCAGTACTTC,CASSPGAGGFSSYEQYF,.,TRBD1,TRBJ2-7,17,TRBV18
TGTGCCAGCAGTTTACCTCGACTAGCGGGAGTTGGGTACGAGCAGTACTTC,CASSLPRLAGVGYEQYF,.,TRBD2,TRBJ2-7,17,TRBV27
TGTGCCAGCCTTAGCGGGAGTGGGACAGATACGCAGTATTTT,CASLSGSGTDTQYF,.,TRBD2,TRBJ2-3,14,TRBV6-1
TGTGCCAGCAGCGGGGGACAGGTTTTTGAGACCCAGTACTTC,CASSGGQVFETQYF,.,TRBD1,TRBJ2-5,14,TRBV9
TGCGCCAGCAGCCTACCGGGACTAGCGGGATTTCAAGAGACCCAGTACTTC,CASSLPGLAGFQETQYF,.,TRBD2,TRBJ2-5,17,TRBV5-1
TGTGCCAGCAGCCATGTAATACCGAGACAGGGGGCCGATTATGGCTACACCTTC,CASSHVIPRQGADYGYTF,.,TRBD1,TRBJ1-2,18,TRBV4-2
TGTGCCAGCAGCTTAGCCCGGGCAGATACGCAGTATTTT,CASSLARADTQYF,.,.,TRBJ2-3,13,TRBV11-1
TGTGCCAGCAGTTACCGCGGGACAGGGGACCGGACTGAAGCTTTCTTT,CASSYRGTGDRTEAFF,.,TRBD1,TRBJ1-1,16,TRBV6-5
TGTGCCAGCAGTTCCTCCGGGAATCAGCCCCAGCATTTT,CASSSSGNQPQHF,.,.,TRBJ1-5,13,TRBV14
TGTGCCAGCAGCCCCGGGACTAGCGCTTTCCAAGAGACCCAGTACTTC,CASSPGTSAFQETQYF,once,TRBD2,TRBJ2-5,16,TRBV11-3
TGTGCCAGCAGTGAATTAGGGGGCGGCTACGAGCAGTACTTC,CASSELGGGYEQYF,.,TRBD1,TRBJ2-7,14,TRBV2
TGTGCCAGCAGCTCCGGAGGGGGCCTTGGATCGAGCTCCTACAATGAGCAGTTCTTC,CASSSGGGLGSSSYNEQFF,.,.,TRBJ2-1,19,TRBV11-2
TGTGCCAGCGCTGAGGACAGGGCTTCCTACGAGCAGTACTTC,CASAEDRASYEQYF,.,TRBD1,TRBJ2-7,14,TRBV2
TGTGCCAGCAGCCCCGGGGTGGGGTTTAACACTGAAGCTTTCTTT,CASSPGVGFNTEAFF,.,.,TRBJ1-1,15,TRBV7-9
TGTGCCAGCACTCCGGGACAGATGAACACTGAAGCTTTCTTT,CASTPGQMNTEAFF,once,TRBD1,TRBJ1-1,14,TRBV2
TGCGCCAGCAGCTCAGGGGTACGAGCTGGAAACACCATATATTTT,CASSSGVRAGNTIYF,once,.,TRBJ1-3,15,TRBV5-1
TGTGCCAGCGCGACGGGGGGGCTAGGCACTGAAGCTTTCTTT,CASATGGLGTEAFF,.,.,TRBJ1-1,14,TRBV19
TGTGCCAGCAGCAGGGGACAGAACACTGAAGCTTTCTTT,CASSRGQNTEAFF,.,.,TRBJ1-1,13,TRBV7-6
TGTGCCAGCTCACTGGACAGGGAAGAGACCCAGTACTTC,CASSLDREETQYF,.,TRBD1,TRBJ2-5,13,TRBV18
TGTGCCAGCAGTTACCTAACAGGGGCAACTAATGAAAAACTGTTTTTT,CASSYLTGATNEKLFF,.,TRBD1,TRBJ1-4,16,TRBV6-5
TGTGCCAGCAGCTTAGGGCGGGGGCCCGGTGGCGCAGATACGCAGTATTTT,CASSLGRGPGGADTQYF,.,.,TRBJ2-3,17,TRBV11-3